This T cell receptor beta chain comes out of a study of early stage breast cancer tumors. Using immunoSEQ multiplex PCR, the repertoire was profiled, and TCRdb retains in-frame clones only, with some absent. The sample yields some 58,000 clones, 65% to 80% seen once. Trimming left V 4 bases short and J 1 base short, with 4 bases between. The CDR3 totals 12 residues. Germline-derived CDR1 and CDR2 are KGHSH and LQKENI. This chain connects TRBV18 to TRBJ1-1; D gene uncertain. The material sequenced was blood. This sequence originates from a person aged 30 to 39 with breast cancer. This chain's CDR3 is CASSQTNTEAFF. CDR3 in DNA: TGTGCCAGCTCACAGACGAACACTGAAGCTTTCTTT.